What follows are 24 T cell receptor beta chains derived from one specimen sequenced in a study of blood T cell repertoires in COVID-19. Method: immunoSEQ multiplex PCR; TCRdb's copy keeps in-frame clones and lacks some. The profile shows about 210,000 clones, about 83% of them singletons. Sequencing was performed on peripheral blood. The receptors stem from a woman aged 50 to 60 with acute or convalescent COVID-19.

The V call is TRBV2, the J call TRBJ1-2; no definite D call. Trimming took 0 bases from V and 4 from J, leaving 12 bases between them. Germline loops: CDR1 SNHLY, CDR2 FYNNEI. This CDR3 contains 15 residues. The CDR3 DNA reads TGTGCCAGCAGTGAAGCGCCGTCAGGAGGCTATGGCTACACCTTC. It yields the protein CASSEAPSGGYGYTF.

The chain joins TRBV29-1 to TRBJ2-1, with a possible D match to TRBD2 (6 bases). The CDR3 sequence is 12 residues long. CDR1 SQVTM and CDR2 ANQGSEA come from the germline V gene. The ends were cut back, 3 bases at V and 7 bases at J, with 10 bases in the middle. The CDR3 DNA reads as TGCAGCGTTGATCCTAGCGTAAATGAGCAGTTCTTC. Encoded protein: CSVDPSVNEQFF.

This clone was picked up one time. This chain joins TRBV12-5 and TRBJ1-3; no reliable D call. This CDR3 comprises 14 residues. Germline CDR1 and CDR2: LGHNT and FRNRAP. V lost 3 bases to trimming and J lost 4 bases, with 10 bases between them. The CDR3 coding sequence is TGTGCTAGTGGTTTAGGAGGGATCGGAAACACCATATATTTT. Translation gives CASGLGGIGNTIYF. Supplemented by reference TRBV12-5 and TRBJ1-3, the full variable domain reads DARVTQTPRHKVTEMGQEVTMRCQPILGHNTVFWYRQTMMQGLELLAYFRNRAPLDDSGMPKDRFSAEMPDATLATLKIQPSEPRDSAVYFCASGLGGIGNTIYFGEGSWLTVV.

The V and J genes are TRBV27 and TRBJ2-7; D possibly corresponds to TRBD1 (6 bases). CDR1 is MNHEY and CDR2 is SMNVEV in the germline V gene (reference sequence). The CDR3 runs to 14 residues. With 5 bases removed from V and 10 bases from J, the gap between germline ends came to 21 bases. CDR3 DNA sequence: TGTGCCAGCAGTACACAGGGCTTTAGGGGTCCCCAGTACTTC. It encodes CASSTQGFRGPQYF.

The rearrangement uses TRBV6-5 and TRBJ2-5; D ambiguous. Trimming took off 2 bases at V and 9 bases at J, with 16 bases between the two ends. The CDR3 runs to 14 residues. Germline V lookup: CDR1 MNHEY, CDR2 SVGAGI. CDR3 sequence (DNA): TGTGCCAGCAGTTACACAGACCAGAGTAAGGCCCAGTACTTC. This codes for CASSYTDQSKAQYF.

The V and J genes are TRBV5-4 and TRBJ2-7; 13 nucleotides line up with TRBD2. The germline CDR1 and CDR2 sequences are SGHNT and YYREEE (reference sequence). This CDR3 spans 16 amino acids. Trimming removed 0 bases from V and 6 bases from J; junction bases left unmatched: 6. Here the CDR3 reads CASSLVGTSGTIEQYF. CDR3 nucleotide sequence: TGTGCCAGCAGCTTGGTAGGGACTAGCGGGACCATCGAGCAGTACTTC.

CDR3 sequence (DNA): TGTGCCATCAGTGACTTTGAGACAGGGTACATTGAGACCCAGTACTTC. It encodes CAISDFETGYIETQYF. The chain couples TRBV10-3 to TRBJ2-5, with TRBD1 identical over 7 bases. The V gene's germline CDR1 is ENHRY and CDR2 SYGVKD. This CDR3 region has 16 residues. V gave up 3 bases and J gave up 5 bases; unmatched junction bases: 12.

This sequence joins TRBV10-1 and TRBJ1-1; D is unclear. The germline V gene encodes CDR1 WNHNN and CDR2 SYGVQD (reference sequence). The V end lost 4 bases, the J end lost 7 bases, and 16 bases lay between the germline ends. This CDR3 has 14 amino acids. CDR3 DNA sequence: TGCGCCAGCAGTGGATACCTCGAGGGCAGTGAAGCTTTCTTT. Amino acids: CASSGYLEGSEAFF.

A single count supports this clone. V is TRBV24-1 and J is TRBJ2-1; 12 nucleotides agree with TRBD2. The V gene end was trimmed by 1 base and the J gene end by 4 bases; junction bases not matched to a gene: 13. The length of the CDR3 is 20 residues. Germline lookup yields CDR1 KGHDR and CDR2 SFDVKD. This chain's CDR3 is CATSDLRASGRAPLYNEQFF. The CDR3 coding sequence is TGTGCCACCAGTGATTTAAGGGCTAGCGGGAGGGCCCCACTATACAATGAGCAGTTCTTC.

The chain is built from TRBV6-4 and TRBJ2-1, with D unresolved. The CDR3 is 15 residues long. V lost 3 bases to trimming and J lost 0 bases, with 9 bases between them. Germline CDR1 is MRHNA and CDR2 is SNTAGT. For the CDR3, the DNA is TGTGCCAGCAGTGAGTTTTGGAGCTCCTACAATGAGCAGTTCTTC. Protein: CASSEFWSSYNEQFF.

The chain has TRBV27 and TRBJ2-7, with a possible D match to TRBD2 (6 bases). The CDR3 is 15 residues long. Germline loops: CDR1 MNHEY, CDR2 SMNVEV (reference sequence). V shed 2 bases and J shed 6 bases, with 17 bases lying between them. The CDR3 DNA sequence: TGTGCCAGCAGTTTAGGTTATGGGCTGCGGGGCGAGCAGTACTTC. Translating gives CASSLGYGLRGEQYF.

V gene TRBV10-1 combines with J gene TRBJ1-6; tentative D call: TRBD1 (5 bases). From germline, CDR1 is WNHNN and CDR2 SYGVQD (reference sequence). The length of the CDR3 is 14 residues. With 6 bases removed from V and 7 bases from J, the gap between germline ends came to 13 bases. The CDR3 region is CASSSRVNNSPLHF. The CDR3 DNA sequence: TGCGCCAGCAGCAGCAGGGTAAACAATTCACCCCTCCACTTT.

The count of this clone is one. This chain links TRBV14 with TRBJ1-1, with D unresolved. Trimming took off 1 base at V and 4 bases at J, with 10 bases between the two ends. Per the germline V gene, CDR1 is SGHDN and CDR2 is FVKESK. The CDR3 contains 14 residues. This CDR3 reads CASSQGLTGTEAFF. The CDR3 DNA reads TGTGCCAGCAGCCAAGGGCTTACGGGCACTGAAGCTTTCTTT.

This sequence joins TRBV3-1 (or the pseudogene TRBV3-2) and TRBJ1-2; TRBD1 matches 8 bases. The CDR3 contains 15 residues. After removal of 5 bases from V and 4 bases from J, the junction contained 9 bases not matched to a gene. CDR1 and CDR2 (germline): LGHDT, YNNKEL (reference sequence). The DNA of the CDR3 is TGTGCCAGCAGCTTACTCCTGACAGGGGCCTATGGCTACACCTTC. Its protein is CASSLLLTGAYGYTF.

The gene calls are TRBV5-4 and TRBJ1-2; the match to TRBD1 covers 7 bases. CDR1 and CDR2 (germline): SGHNT, YYREEE (reference sequence). This CDR3 region has 15 residues. J lost 4 bases, V lost 4 bases, and 10 bases had no gene match. CDR3 residues: CASSSRRDSAYGYTF. The CDR3 region has the DNA TGTGCCAGCAGCAGTCGAAGGGACAGCGCCTATGGCTACACCTTC.

As DNA, the CDR3 is TGTGCCAGTAGTATTTCAGAATCACAGGGGGCAGATGAAAAACTGTTTTTT. Translated, it gives CASSISESQGADEKLFF. The chain joins TRBV19 to TRBJ1-4; TRBD1 aligns across 9 bases. V was clipped by 3 bases and J by 6 bases; unmatched bases: 11. This CDR3 has 17 residues. Per germline, CDR1 LNHDA and CDR2 SQIVND (reference sequence).

V gene TRBV29-1 combines with J gene TRBJ2-1; 11 nucleotides align to TRBD2. This CDR3 has 16 amino acids. The germline V gene encodes CDR1 SQVTM and CDR2 ANQGSEA. V dropped 5 bases and J dropped 6; count of bases not matched to a gene: 12. CDR3: CSVRKASGRTGNEQFF. CDR3 DNA: TGCAGCGTTAGGAAAGCTAGCGGGAGGACGGGCAATGAGCAGTTCTTC.

The chain is built from TRBV7-9 and TRBJ1-2; D is possibly TRBD1 (6 bases). The length of the CDR3 is 16 residues. The V gene lost 5 bases and the J gene lost 3 bases, with 19 bases spanning the gap. Per the germline V gene, CDR1 is SEHNR and CDR2 is FQNEAQ (reference sequence). CDR3 coding DNA: TGTGCCAGCAGCCCTGTGCCAGGACAGAACGACTATGGCTACACCTTC. Its protein product is CASSPVPGQNDYGYTF.

The chain has TRBV15 and TRBJ1-2, with a weak D call TRBD1 (5 bases). Germline lookup yields CDR1 LNHNV and CDR2 YYDKDF (reference sequence). CDR3 size: 17 residues. V shed 4 bases and J shed 0 bases, with 18 bases lying between them. The chain's CDR3 is CATSTQWGLRANYGYTF. The CDR3 coding sequence is TGTGCCACCAGCACTCAATGGGGACTACGGGCTAACTATGGCTACACCTTC.

The gene calls are TRBV7-3 and TRBJ2-1, with TRBD1 as a possible D gene (6 bases). From germline, CDR1 is SGHTA and CDR2 FQGTGA. The CDR3 is 11 residues long. V was cut by 5 bases and J by 8 bases, with 7 bases left in between. CDR3 region: CASSAGDEQFF. DNA for the CDR3: TGTGCCAGCAGCGCAGGGGATGAGCAGTTCTTC.

This rearrangement joins TRBV5-6 to TRBJ2-1; 13 nucleotides match TRBD2. The J segment lost 6 bases and the V segment lost 1 base, leaving 7 bases of the junction unmatched. The CDR3 sequence is 17 residues long. Germline V gene data show CDR1 as SGHDT and CDR2 as YYEEEE. DNA of the CDR3: TGTGCCAGCAGCTTGACTAGCGGGAGGGCACCCATCAATGAGCAGTTCTTC. This codes for CASSLTSGRAPINEQFF.

The rearrangement joins TRBV18 to TRBJ1-3; no firm D call. V was trimmed by 0 bases and J by 0 bases, leaving 12 bases between them. This CDR3 is built from 17 residues. CDR1 and CDR2 (germline): KGHSH, LQKENI. DNA for the CDR3: TGTGCCAGCTCACCACCAGAGGGAACACGCTCTGGAAACACCATATATTTT. It codes for CASSPPEGTRSGNTIYF. The full variable domain, its missing parts supplied by reference TRBV18 and TRBJ1-3, is NAGVMQNPRHLVRRRGQEARLRCSPMKGHSHVYWYRQLPEEGLKFMVYLQKENIIDESGMPKERFSAEFPKEGPSILRIQQVVRGDSAAYFCASSPPEGTRSGNTIYFGEGSWLTVV.

V and J are TRBV19 and TRBJ2-5, with a possible D match to TRBD2 (6 bases). The CDR3 runs to 13 residues. In germline, CDR1 is LNHDA, CDR2 SQIVND (reference sequence). The V end was cut by 5 bases, the J end by 4 bases, with 11 bases between. CDR3 in DNA: TGTGCCAGTAGTCCGAGGGGAGGAGAGACCCAGTACTTC. This encodes CASSPRGGETQYF.

This clone was recorded a few times. The chain recombines TRBV20-1 with TRBJ2-7, with 7 bases aligning to TRBD1. This CDR3 region has 15 residues. After removal of 3 bases from V and 3 bases from J, the junction contained 11 bases not matched to a gene. CDR1 is DFQATT, CDR2 SNEGSKA, per germline (reference sequence). The CDR3 loop reads CSASGYRGSSYEQYF. The CDR3 DNA reads as TGCAGTGCTAGTGGCTACAGGGGATCTAGCTACGAGCAGTACTTC.